Below, one T cell receptor (beta chain) is given with its context. The specificity of this receptor is unknown. No base qualities exist here, and no much larger clone lies one base off it. These data belong to a study of post-analysis software for immune sequencing data (dated by TCRdb to the mid-2010s). Context from the whole study: Relapsing-remitting, secondary progressive and progressive-relapsing multiple sclerosis were recorded as disease courses, and subtype annotation was lacking for some patients. The patient repertoires were compared against some twelve previously published healthy control repertoires obtained from donors aged about 6 to 28 years. A subset of samples was prepared in parallel using single-end sample barcoding, then pooled and co-amplified after Illumina adapter ligation. The paper's findings and limits, for the study overall: Direct clustering with F measure showed strong co-clustering of samples prepared in the same batch, prompting a batch-effect correction. Compared with controls, multiple sclerosis patients had significantly lower normalized Chao1 diversity, a finding suggesting substantial peripheral T-cell clonal expansion. The control group was slightly older than the multiple sclerosis patient group.

To demonstrate the VDJtools post-analysis software, TCR beta repertoires were profiled from the peripheral blood of roughly 14 young patients with multiple sclerosis. The patients with multiple sclerosis were children and adolescents between about 6 and 16 years of age. The library came from PCR. Sequencing took place on an Illumina HiSeq 2500. To reduce PCR and sequencing biases, unique molecular identifiers were incorporated into the TCR beta cDNA libraries. Per 1 to 10 million input T cells, roughly 0.5 million cDNA molecules were obtained, such that each molecule approximated one T cell. The patient libraries were prepared and sequenced with the same protocol used for the earlier healthy control dataset. Within a given batch, samples were prepared together, multiplexed and sequenced on the same HiSeq lane. On the study's bioinformatics: Raw barcoded reads were processed with MIGEC, and single-read molecular identifier groups were discarded before consensus assembly and CDR3 extraction. Clonotype tables were post-analysed with VDJtools, normalizing diversity by down-sampling all datasets to the smallest sample size. In repertoire overlap clustering, CDR3 amino acid sequences, but not nucleotide sequences, were matched to correct batch-related cross-sample contamination. Using fastp trimming at Q25 and MiXCR clonotype assembly, TCRdb reanalyzed the public sequencing data and kept in-frame beta chains. Identical CDR3 protein sequences are pooled into one entry, listed with their most common genes and DNA. TCRdb's processing, not the study's, gives the V and J calls here. The sample table contains 750,000 to 950,000 distinct CDR3 sequences; only one count was recorded for roughly 50% of them. The leading ten clones occupy around 4.5% of the sample.

The sequencing sample was made of blood. This sequence was found in a girl aged 10-17 years with multiple sclerosis.

The CDR3 reads as follows: CASRVTGVTYGYTF. The sequenced DNA: TGTGCCAGCAGAGTGACAGGGGTCACATATGGCTACACCTTC. The rearranged segments are TRBV12-3 or TRBV12-4 and TRBJ1-2; 8 central bases correspond to TRBD1. Measured from the cysteine to the phenylalanine, the CDR3 is 14 residues long. The CDR3 DNA has 42 bases and is translated from base 1. The germline V end is reduced by 6 bases and the J end by 5 bases; junction bases left unmatched: 8.